The rows below give T cell receptor beta chains drawn from one sample of a study of blood T cell repertoires in COVID-19. This table comes from immunoSEQ multiplex PCR, and its TCRdb copy is limited to in-frame clones, with some not included. Of about 190,000 clones in the sample, approximately 86% were seen once. Sequenced material: peripheral blood. These receptors came from a man younger than 40 with acute or convalescent COVID-19. The CDR3 runs from the conserved cysteine through the conserved F or W. D genes are given only for firm matches. Part of the rows lack a size; the others show once, few, many or a class for expanded clones.

.	TRBJ1-4	TRBD1	TRBV3-1/TRBV3-2	CASSQRQGATNEKLFF	TGTGCCAGCAGCCAGAGACAGGGTGCAACTAATGAAAAACTGTTTTTT
once	TRBJ1-2	.	TRBV28	CASKEGHYGYTF	TGTGCCAGCAAAGAGGGTCACTATGGCTACACCTTC
.	TRBJ2-5	.	TRBV5-1	CASSFSRGQETQYF	TGCGCCAGCAGCTTTTCCAGGGGCCAAGAGACCCAGTACTTC
.	TRBJ1-4	.	TRBV9	CASSVAGSNEKLFF	TGTGCCAGCAGCGTAGCGGGGTCAAATGAAAAACTGTTTTTT
.	TRBJ2-3	TRBD2	TRBV5-1	CASSLSGVGGTDTQYF	TGCGCCAGCAGCTTGAGCGGGGTGGGGGGCACAGATACGCAGTATTTT
.	TRBJ2-3	.	TRBV24-1	CATSDLNSGDTQYF	TGTGCCACCAGTGATTTGAATTCGGGAGATACGCAGTATTTT
once	TRBJ1-6	.	TRBV5-1	CASSLSFGSDSPLHF	TGCGCCAGCAGCTTGTCTTTCGGGAGCGATTCACCCCTCCACTTT
.	TRBJ1-4	TRBD1	TRBV15	CATSRNPRTGYEKLFF	TGTGCCACCAGCAGGAACCCCCGGACAGGGTATGAAAAACTGTTTTTT
.	TRBJ1-2	TRBD1	TRBV19	CASRQGSDGYTF	TGTGCCAGCAGACAGGGGAGTGATGGCTACACCTTC
.	TRBJ2-4	.	TRBV30	CAWSYRALSEENIQYF	TGTGCCTGGAGTTATCGTGCACTTTCAGAGGAAAACATTCAGTACTTC
.	TRBJ1-4	.	TRBV21-1	CASSGKRRDGRNGLFF	TGTGCCAGCAGCGGAAAACGCCGGGACGGGAGGAATGGGTTGTTTTTT
once	TRBJ2-7	.	TRBV5-8	CASSLRTGFYEQYF	TGTGCCAGCAGCCTCCGGACTGGATTTTACGAGCAGTACTTC
.	TRBJ2-3	TRBD2	TRBV9	CASSVGVGTSGDTQYF	TGTGCCAGCAGCGTAGGGGTAGGGACTAGTGGAGATACGCAGTATTTT
.	TRBJ1-1	TRBD1	TRBV27	CASSFGTGLNTEAFF	TGTGCCAGCAGCTTCGGGACAGGGCTGAACACTGAAGCTTTCTTT
.	TRBJ2-3	TRBD2	TRBV28	CASSLLAGDSDTQYF	TGTGCCAGCAGTTTACTAGCGGGAGATTCAGATACGCAGTATTTT
.	TRBJ2-7	.	TRBV5-1	CATSHLTREDEQYF	TGCGCCACCAGTCACCTAACGCGCGAAGATGAGCAGTACTTC
few	TRBJ1-2	.	TRBV28	CASRETGKKHGYTF	TGTGCCAGCAGGGAGACAGGAAAGAAGCATGGCTACACCTTC
.	TRBJ2-7	TRBD2	TRBV5-4	CASSLRLAGRYEQYF	TGTGCCAGCAGCTTGCGTCTAGCGGGACGCTACGAGCAGTACTTC
few	TRBJ1-2	TRBD1	TRBV6-1	CASSEAGTVYGYTF	TGTGCCAGCAGTGAAGCCGGGACAGTCTATGGCTACACCTTC
.	TRBJ1-3	.	TRBV2	CASSDGVLPGNTIYF	TGTGCCAGCAGTGACGGAGTCTTACCAGGAAACACCATATATTTT
once	TRBJ1-5	.	TRBV27	CASSSRGNQPQHF	TGTGCCAGCAGTTCCCGTGGCAATCAGCCCCAGCATTTT
.	TRBJ1-2	TRBD1	TRBV28	CASSFGTGWYGYTF	TGTGCCAGCAGTTTTGGGACAGGGTGGTATGGCTACACCTTC